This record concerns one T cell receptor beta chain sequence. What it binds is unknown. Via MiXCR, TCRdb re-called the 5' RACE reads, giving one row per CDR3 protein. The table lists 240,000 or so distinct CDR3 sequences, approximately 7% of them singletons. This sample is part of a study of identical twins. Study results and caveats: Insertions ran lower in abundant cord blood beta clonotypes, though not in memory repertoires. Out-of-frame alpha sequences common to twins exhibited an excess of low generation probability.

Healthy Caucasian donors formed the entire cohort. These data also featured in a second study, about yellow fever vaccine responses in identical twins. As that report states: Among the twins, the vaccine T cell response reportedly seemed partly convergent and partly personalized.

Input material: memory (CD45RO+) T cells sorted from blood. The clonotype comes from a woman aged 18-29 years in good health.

CDR3 DNA: TGTGCCAGCAGTTTAAACGGGCAGTACCAAGAGACCCAGTACTTC. Translated: CASSLNGQYQETQYF. The chain links TRBV28 to TRBJ2-5, with no clear D. V gave up 2 bases and J gave up 0 bases, with 10 bases separating them. The V gene's germline CDR1 is MDHEN and CDR2 SYDVKM. CDR3 length: 15 residues.